This note documents a single TCR beta chain sequence. Other DNA sequences within the sample encode an identical CDR3. The table came from immunoSEQ multiplex PCR; TCRdb's copy has only in-frame clones and leaves some out. The top ten clones hold about 1% of a sample with 45,000 to 70,000 clones, roughly 84% of them seen once. The data originate from a study of OX40 agonist ivuxolimab in advanced cancers. Trimming stripped 6 bases from V and 2 bases from J, with 4 bases between. In germline, CDR1 is SGHTA, CDR2 FQGTGA. The CDR3 loop spans 12 amino acids. This sequence originates from an adult with an advanced solid tumor such as melanoma, head and neck, liver or kidney cancer. The specimen comprised CD4+ or CD8+ T cells sorted from blood, sampled in a trial of the OX40 agonist ivuxolimab. The rearrangement joins TRBV7-3 to TRBJ2-2; no clear D. The CDR3, as DNA: TGTGCCAGCAGACTAAACACCGGGGAGCTGTTTTTT. Its translation: CASRLNTGELFF.